The clone carrying this TCR beta chain has ten or more counts. Its antigen is not known. This record belongs to a study of T cells in Graves' hyperthyroidism and ophthalmopathy. Study-wide context: Peripheral blood samples were taken at initial diagnosis, prior to any treatment. Study outcomes and limitations: Blood shared most expanded thyroid clonotypes above 0.001.

TCR beta CDR3 regions were amplified from RNA transcripts. The HTBI primer set drove a first-round RT-PCR of the TCR CDR3. TCRdb re-analysed the multiplex PCR reads in MiXCR, keeping a single row per CDR3 protein. The table includes around 610,000 distinct CDR3 sequences, roughly 14% detected once. Sequencing was performed on blood. The receptor comes from a woman in her 40s with Graves' ophthalmopathy.

The CDR3 here is CASSFGGQGVTQPQHF. CDR3 DNA: TGTGCCAGCAGTTTCGGCGGACAGGGAGTTACTCAGCCCCAGCATTTT. The chain joins TRBV12-3 or TRBV12-4 to TRBJ1-5; 8 bases agree with TRBD1. Losses at the gene ends were 3 bases for V and 6 bases for J; bases not matched to a gene: 10. This CDR3 is 16 amino acids long.